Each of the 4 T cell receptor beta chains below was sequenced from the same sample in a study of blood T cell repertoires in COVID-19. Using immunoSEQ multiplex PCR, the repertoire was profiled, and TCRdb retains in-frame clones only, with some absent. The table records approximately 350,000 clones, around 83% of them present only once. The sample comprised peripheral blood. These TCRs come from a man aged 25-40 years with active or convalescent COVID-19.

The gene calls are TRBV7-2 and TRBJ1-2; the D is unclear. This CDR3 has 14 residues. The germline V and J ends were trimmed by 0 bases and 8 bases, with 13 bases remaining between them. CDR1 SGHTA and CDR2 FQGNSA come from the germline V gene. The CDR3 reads CASSLASNSPGYTF. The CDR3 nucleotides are TGTGCCAGCAGCTTAGCGTCGAACTCGCCGGGCTACACCTTC.

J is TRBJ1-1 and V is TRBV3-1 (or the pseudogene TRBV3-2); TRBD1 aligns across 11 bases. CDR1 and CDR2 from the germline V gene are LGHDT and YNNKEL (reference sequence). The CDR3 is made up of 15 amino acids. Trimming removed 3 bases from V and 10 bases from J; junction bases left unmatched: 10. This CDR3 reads CASSQPPGQGVVAFF. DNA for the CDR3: TGTGCCAGCAGCCAGCCCCCGGGACAGGGGGTTGTAGCTTTCTTT.

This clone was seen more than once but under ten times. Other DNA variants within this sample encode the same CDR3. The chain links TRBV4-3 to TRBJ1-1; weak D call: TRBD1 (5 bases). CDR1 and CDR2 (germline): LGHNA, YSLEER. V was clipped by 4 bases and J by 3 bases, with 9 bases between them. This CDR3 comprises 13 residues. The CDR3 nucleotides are TGCGCCAGCAGCCTCACAGGCGACACTGAAGCTTTCTTT. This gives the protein CASSLTGDTEAFF.

The CDR3 bases are TGTGCCAGCAGCTTAACCGCCTGGGCCATGGAGACCCAGTACTTC. This translates into CASSLTAWAMETQYF. The chain joins TRBV7-6 to TRBJ2-5; D unresolved. V was clipped by 2 bases and J by 5 bases, with 15 bases between them. Germline assignment: CDR1 SGHVS and CDR2 FNYEAQ. The CDR3 is 15 amino acids.